This T cell receptor (beta chain) was sequenced for a study of T cell repertoires in aging, cancer and after chemotherapy. In its sample, this clonotype was seen many times. Its target is unknown. Study-level points and caveats: Lymphoid organ infiltration in hematological cancer patients may impair thymic emigration or peripheral T cell expansion.

Amplification of TCR beta used genomic DNA extracted from peripheral blood. Rearranged V-D-J TRB sequences were amplified with a mixed TRB-A/B primer pool. Each CDR3 protein gets one entry after TCRdb re-called the multiplex PCR reads with MiXCR. This table holds 9,100 or so distinct CDR3 sequences, about 25% found once. The sequenced sample was blood. This receptor was obtained from a human donor with a blood cancer.

CDR3 protein: CASSLGRANGYTF. Written as DNA, the CDR3 is TGTGCCAGCAGCCTTGGACGGGCAAATGGCTACACCTTC. The chain recombines TRBV27 with TRBJ1-2; no reliable D call. The CDR3 has 13 residues. Trimming pared 6 bases from V and 6 bases from J, leaving 14 bases between. Germline V gene sequence: CDR1 MNHEY, CDR2 SMNVEV (reference sequence).